This entry features one TCR beta chain sequence. The antigen is unknown. This CDR3 has 14 amino acids. Trimming at V came to 3 bases and at J to 7 bases, leaving 7 bases not matched to a gene. The germline V gene encodes CDR1 MDHEN and CDR2 SYDVKM. Generated by immunoSEQ multiplex PCR, the TCRdb table keeps only in-frame clones and is missing some. The sample contains 14,000 or so clones, approximately 80% of which appear only once. These data are taken from a study of graft-versus-host responses after intestinal transplantation. Study outcomes and limitations: With peak circulating GvH clone levels came an association with early post-transplant HvG declines. There were GvH clones found in recipient marrow, and some of them appeared first in ileum or blood.

Grafts had their tissue processed, releasing intraepithelial and lamina propria lymphocytes. Sequenced material: ileum tissue, taken roughly 27 days after intestinal transplant. The TCR sequence derives from a human patient who received an intestinal transplant, so some T cells may come from the graft donor. The chain links TRBV28 to TRBJ1-1; 8 nucleotides align to TRBD1. CDR3 sequence (DNA): TGTGCCAGCAGTTTGAGCAGGGGGCGAGTTGAAGCTTTCTTT. This codes for CASSLSRGRVEAFF.